The rows below give T cell receptor beta chains drawn from one sample of a study of neoadjuvant anti-PD-1 for oral cavity cancer. Using immunoSEQ multiplex PCR, the repertoire was profiled, and TCRdb retains in-frame clones only, with some absent. The profile shows about 72,000 clones, around 83% of them singletons. This sample comprised PBMCs, obtained before nivolumab (anti-PD-1) treatment. The receptor source for this set is a person between 40 and 79 years old with oral cavity squamous cell carcinoma. The CDR3 runs from the conserved cysteine through the conserved F or W. The D gene is left open where the match is weak. Size is stated for part of the rows, as once, few or many counts, or as a class when the clone is expanded.

V gene	clone size	D gene	J gene	CDR3 protein	CDR3 DNA
TRBV5-1	.	TRBD1	TRBJ1-2	CASSNLPRRQGYYGYTF	TGCGCCAGCAGCAACCTGCCCCGGCGACAGGGTTACTATGGCTACACCTTC
TRBV9	.	.	TRBJ2-5	CASSVSAIQETQYF	TGTGCCAGCAGCGTATCCGCCATCCAAGAGACCCAGTACTTC
TRBV27	.	.	TRBJ1-3	CASSPLGRISGNTIYF	TGTGCCAGCAGTCCCTTGGGTAGGATCTCTGGAAACACCATATATTTT
TRBV28	.	TRBD2	TRBJ2-7	CASSRPGAGTYEQYF	TGTGCCAGCAGCCGTCCAGGAGCGGGGACCTACGAGCAGTACTTC
TRBV4-2	.	TRBD2	TRBJ2-3	CASSQSSVASGGTDTQYF	TGTGCCAGCAGCCAATCGTCGGTGGCGAGCGGGGGAACAGATACGCAGTATTTT
TRBV5-1	.	TRBD1	TRBJ1-4	CASSPDGQGGGEKLFF	TGCGCCAGCAGCCCGGACGGACAGGGGGGAGGTGAAAAACTGTTTTTT
TRBV6-5	.	TRBD1	TRBJ1-2	CASNGQGGGVGYTF	TGTGCCAGCAACGGACAGGGGGGGGGAGTAGGCTACACCTTC
TRBV7-2	.	.	TRBJ1-2	CASSLTGRAGTGGYGYTF	TGTGCCAGCAGCTTAACCGGGCGGGCCGGGACGGGGGGATATGGCTACACCTTC
TRBV13	.	TRBD1	TRBJ1-1	CATSGGRGLGNTEAFF	TGTGCCACCTCGGGTGGCAGGGGGCTGGGGAACACTGAAGCTTTCTTT
TRBV6-1	.	TRBD1	TRBJ2-7	CASSGDRVSYEQYF	TGTGCCAGCAGTGGGGACAGGGTCTCCTACGAGCAGTACTTC
TRBV4-1	.	.	TRBJ2-2	CAGGGRNTGELFF	TGCGCAGGGGGCGGGAGAAACACCGGGGAGCTGTTTTTT
TRBV19	.	.	TRBJ1-1	CASSIRGGENTEAFF	TGTGCCAGTAGTATAAGGGGGGGGGAAAACACTGAAGCTTTCTTT
TRBV7-8	.	TRBD1	TRBJ2-7	CASSLIFRGQGAYEQYF	TGTGCCAGCAGCTTGATTTTTCGGGGACAGGGGGCCTACGAGCAGTACTTC
TRBV11-2	.	.	TRBJ2-7	CASSRLTGPYEQYF	TGTGCCAGCAGCCGATTGACAGGTCCCTACGAGCAGTACTTC
TRBV6-6	.	TRBD2	TRBJ2-7	CASTQGLSREQYF	TGTGCCAGCACCCAGGGACTATCGCGCGAGCAGTACTTC
TRBV7-9	.	TRBD2	TRBJ2-1	CASSYGLGTSFNEQFF	TGTGCCAGCAGCTACGGTCTCGGGACTAGCTTCAATGAGCAGTTCTTC
TRBV2	.	.	TRBJ1-5	CASSGRDLSNQPQHF	TGTGCCAGCAGTGGACGTGATTTGAGCAATCAGCCCCAGCATTTT
TRBV7-7	.	TRBD2	TRBJ2-3	CASSSGTSRTDTQYF	TGTGCCAGCAGCTCCGGGACTAGTAGGACAGATACGCAGTATTTT
TRBV19	.	TRBD1	TRBJ2-7	CASSIGTGVSYEQYF	TGTGCCAGTAGTATAGGGACAGGGGTATCCTACGAGCAGTACTTC
TRBV30	.	TRBD1	TRBJ2-4	CAWGQGKNIQYF	TGTGCCTGGGGACAGGGCAAAAACATTCAGTACTTC
TRBV7-7	.	.	TRBJ1-4	CASSLQPNEKLFF	TGTGCTAGCAGCTTACAGCCGAATGAAAAACTGTTTTTT
TRBV6-1	.	.	TRBJ2-7	CASSVTPLSYEQYF	TGTGCCAGCAGTGTCACACCACTCTCCTACGAGCAGTACTTC
TRBV7-9	.	TRBD2	TRBJ2-1	CASSLAGTSNEQFF	TGTGCCAGCAGCTTAGCGGGGACTAGCAATGAGCAGTTCTTC
TRBV14	.	TRBD2	TRBJ2-1	CASSYSGRVHEQFF	TGTGCCAGCAGCTATAGCGGGAGGGTCCATGAGCAGTTCTTC
TRBV28	.	.	TRBJ2-7	CASRPRGRTYEQYF	TGTGCCAGCAGACCCCGGGGGCGAACCTACGAGCAGTACTTC
TRBV6-5	.	TRBD1	TRBJ2-7	CASSYSGTGSYEQYF	TGTGCCAGCAGTTACTCGGGGACAGGGTCCTACGAGCAGTACTTC
TRBV6-4	.	.	TRBJ1-1	CASSEREATEAFF	TGTGCCAGCAGCGAAAGGGAGGCGACTGAAGCTTTCTTT
TRBV5-1	.	.	TRBJ2-3	CASSWRGRDSTDTQYF	TGCGCCAGCAGCTGGAGGGGAAGAGACAGCACAGATACGCAGTATTTT
TRBV2	.	.	TRBJ1-1	CASRNQGLTEAFF	TGTGCCAGCAGGAATCAGGGGCTCACTGAAGCTTTCTTT
TRBV9	.	.	TRBJ2-3	CASSVGRGKSIYTQYF	TGTGCCAGCAGCGTAGGTCGCGGGAAGAGTATTTATACGCAGTATTTT
TRBV27	few	.	TRBJ1-2	CASSYAPDRPHGYTF	TGTGCCAGCAGTTACGCTCCCGACAGACCACATGGCTACACCTTC
TRBV30	.	TRBD1	TRBJ1-5	CAWSKTGGHQPQHF	TGTGCCTGGAGCAAGACAGGGGGCCATCAGCCCCAGCATTTT
TRBV19	.	.	TRBJ1-1	CASRIAGMNTEAFF	TGTGCCAGTCGGATAGCCGGAATGAACACTGAAGCTTTCTTT
TRBV11-2	.	.	TRBJ2-2	CASSPSTGTANTGELFF	TGTGCCAGCAGCCCGAGCACCGGGACGGCGAACACCGGGGAGCTGTTTTTT
TRBV7-9	once	TRBD2	TRBJ2-1	CASSLRAGVNEQFF	TGTGCCAGCAGCTTAAGGGCGGGGGTTAATGAGCAGTTCTTC
TRBV2	few	TRBD1	TRBJ2-2	CASRGTGGFGELFF	TGTGCCAGCAGAGGGACAGGGGGCTTCGGGGAGCTGTTTTTT
TRBV6-5	.	.	TRBJ2-5	CASSYSNGETQYF	TGTGCCAGCAGTTACTCGAATGGGGAGACCCAGTACTTC
TRBV6-4	.	TRBD2	TRBJ2-5	CASSCLSSGSEETQYF	TGTGCCAGCAGTTGCCTGTCTAGCGGGAGCGAAGAGACCCAGTACTTC
TRBV9	few	.	TRBJ2-2	CASSVRVGELFF	TGTGCCAGCAGCGTACGGGTTGGGGAGCTGTTTTTT
TRBV19	.	.	TRBJ2-1	CASSSLGGNEQFF	TGTGCCAGTAGTTCTCTCGGCGGCAATGAGCAGTTCTTC
TRBV28	.	TRBD1	TRBJ2-4	CASRPGQGLQYF	TGTGCCAGCAGGCCGGGACAGGGTCTCCAGTACTTC
TRBV30	.	.	TRBJ2-1	CAWSVTAGQFF	TGTGCCTGGAGTGTAACGGCCGGGCAGTTCTTC
TRBV12-5	.	.	TRBJ2-1	CASGLVHGEQFF	TGTGCTAGTGGTTTGGTACACGGTGAGCAGTTCTTC
TRBV10-3	.	TRBD2	TRBJ2-1	CAISEPLGLAGHEQFF	TGTGCCATCAGTGAACCTTTGGGACTAGCGGGGCATGAGCAGTTCTTC
TRBV6-6	.	TRBD1	TRBJ2-2	CASREQGAGGELFF	TGTGCCAGCAGGGAACAGGGGGCTGGCGGGGAGCTGTTTTTT
TRBV6-1	.	TRBD1	TRBJ1-2	CATLRRQGVGGYTF	TGTGCCACTCTACGTAGACAGGGGGTAGGGGGCTACACCTTC
TRBV7-9	.	.	TRBJ2-7	CASSPGGGGLHEQYF	TGTGCCAGCAGCCCCGGAGGGGGGGGACTCCACGAGCAGTACTTC
TRBV5-1	.	TRBD1	TRBJ2-7	CASSHGQGAYEQYF	TGCGCCAGCAGCCACGGACAGGGGGCGTACGAGCAGTACTTC
TRBV14	.	TRBD2	TRBJ2-7	CASSFRAGTYEQYF	TGTGCCAGCAGCTTTCGAGCGGGAACCTACGAGCAGTACTTC
TRBV6-5	.	.	TRBJ2-7	CASSYSRGATYEQYF	TGTGCCAGCAGTTACTCGAGGGGGGCAACCTACGAGCAGTACTTC
TRBV29-1	.	TRBD2	TRBJ2-1	CSVDIGRGSYNEQFF	TGCAGCGTTGACATCGGGAGGGGCTCCTACAATGAGCAGTTCTTC
TRBV30	.	.	TRBJ1-5	CAWSDTSNQPQHF	TGTGCCTGGAGTGACACTTCTAATCAGCCCCAGCATTTT
TRBV30	.	.	TRBJ2-2	CAWKRGGELFF	TGTGCCTGGAAGAGGGGGGGGGAGCTGTTTTTT
TRBV7-2	.	.	TRBJ2-4	CASSLVPAGQKNIQYF	TGTGCCAGCAGCTTAGTCCCAGCGGGTCAAAAAAACATTCAGTACTTC
TRBV4-2	.	.	TRBJ2-3	CASSQGRPLTDTQYF	TGTGCCAGCAGCCAAGGCCGGCCTCTCACAGATACGCAGTATTTT
TRBV2	.	.	TRBJ1-3	CASRSDPSGNTIYF	TGTGCCAGCAGGTCGGACCCTTCTGGAAACACCATATATTTT
TRBV30	.	.	TRBJ2-5	CASQLAVQETQYF	TGTGCCTCCCAATTGGCGGTGCAAGAGACCCAGTACTTC
TRBV7-2	.	.	TRBJ1-1	CASSLAGHSEAFF	TGTGCCAGCAGCTTAGCGGGACACAGTGAAGCTTTCTTT
TRBV7-9	once	TRBD2	TRBJ2-1	CASSPKPGLAPYNEQFF	TGTGCCAGCAGCCCAAAACCGGGACTAGCGCCCTACAATGAGCAGTTCTTC
TRBV7-9	.	.	TRBJ1-1	CASSSADRLLTTEAFF	TGTGCCAGCAGCTCGGCCGACAGGTTACTGACCACTGAAGCTTTCTTT